The clone carrying this T cell receptor (beta chain) was counted a few times. This sample was included in a study of blood T cell repertoires in COVID-19. Across the whole study: T cells, B-cell-depleted T cells, or PBMCs provided the cDNA or gDNA that served as material.

This CDR3 comprises 14 residues. Per the germline V gene, CDR1 is KGHSH and CDR2 is LQKENI. V was pared by 1 base and J by 2 bases, with 2 bases of the junction left unmatched. Clones were sequenced by immunoSEQ multiplex PCR, and TCRdb holds only the in-frame ones, with some missing. The table includes 90,000 to 130,000 clones, less than 75% detected once. This clonotype was obtained from a woman aged 40-49 years with acute or convalescent COVID-19. The chain uses TRBV18 and TRBJ2-7, with 7 bases lining up with TRBD1. The sample was peripheral blood. CDR3 sequence reads: CASSPQGATYEQYF. In DNA form, the CDR3 reads TGTGCCAGCTCACCACAGGGGGCAACCTACGAGCAGTACTTC.